The rows below give T cell receptor beta chains drawn from one sample of a study of blood T cells in healthy people across ages. TCRdb ran MiXCR on the 5' RACE reads and lists one entry per CDR3 protein. The sample holds roughly 1.9 million distinct CDR3 sequences, 35% to 50% seen once. Material: blood. These receptors were taken from a human donor in good health. Each CDR3 is given with its conserved first and last residue. A D gene is named only where the DNA matches it firmly.

v_gene: TRBV7-3
d_gene: .
CDR3aa: CASSLGGIPSTDTQYF

v_gene: TRBV3-1
d_gene: TRBD2
CDR3aa: CASSKLADETQYF

v_gene: TRBV29-1
d_gene: .
CDR3aa: CSVEEQGLMTYEQYF

v_gene: TRBV6-5
d_gene: .
CDR3aa: CASTSERGLAVYEQYF

v_gene: TRBV7-2
d_gene: TRBD1
CDR3aa: CASSFSTGSLNEQYF

v_gene: TRBV27
d_gene: .
CDR3aa: CASKMALNMNTEAFF

v_gene: TRBV12-3/TRBV12-4
d_gene: .
CDR3aa: CASSLGGPQHF

v_gene: TRBV7-6
d_gene: .
CDR3aa: CASSLEERGFGPQHF

v_gene: TRBV5-1
d_gene: .
CDR3aa: CASSPAGPGEQPQHF

v_gene: TRBV7-2
d_gene: .
CDR3aa: CASSPGTLGITEAFF

v_gene: TRBV12-3/TRBV12-4
d_gene: TRBD1
CDR3aa: CASSLGGQAYQETQYF

v_gene: TRBV6-5
d_gene: TRBD1
CDR3aa: CASSYFEGQGRAADTQYF

v_gene: TRBV4-1
d_gene: TRBD1
CDR3aa: CASSQGQGKIMNTEAFF

v_gene: TRBV9
d_gene: TRBD1
CDR3aa: CASSGQGQGNEKLFF

v_gene: TRBV5-5
d_gene: .
CDR3aa: CASSIKPTVPGGGYTF

v_gene: TRBV7-3
d_gene: TRBD2
CDR3aa: CASSLGLAGGGMETQYF

v_gene: TRBV7-2
d_gene: .
CDR3aa: CASSPQGLNAGHYGYTF

v_gene: TRBV6-5
d_gene: TRBD1
CDR3aa: CASSYTTGQGPSYISNQPQHF

v_gene: TRBV20-1
d_gene: TRBD2
CDR3aa: CSALGLAGEKQYF

v_gene: TRBV9
d_gene: .
CDR3aa: CASSEGPQAGSYLGYTF

v_gene: TRBV24-1
d_gene: .
CDR3aa: CATSAKHSYEQYF

v_gene: TRBV2
d_gene: TRBD1
CDR3aa: CASSAGQGIEQYF

v_gene: TRBV6-5
d_gene: .
CDR3aa: CASSYRDPGRSPLHF

v_gene: TRBV5-5
d_gene: .
CDR3aa: CASSSARQLNYGYTF

v_gene: TRBV19
d_gene: TRBD1
CDR3aa: CASSTGQNTDTQYF

v_gene: TRBV28
d_gene: .
CDR3aa: CASLRSRGEKLFF

v_gene: TRBV10-3
d_gene: .
CDR3aa: CAISERWVGTEAFF

v_gene: TRBV7-2
d_gene: .
CDR3aa: CASSLGGNDYGYTF

v_gene: TRBV15
d_gene: TRBD1
CDR3aa: CATSRDRDRGGEKLFF

v_gene: TRBV20-1
d_gene: .
CDR3aa: CSARRGARGQPQHF

v_gene: TRBV11-3
d_gene: .
CDR3aa: CASSPLKGNEQFF

v_gene: TRBV29-1
d_gene: .
CDR3aa: CSVQDSSYGYTF

v_gene: TRBV12-3/TRBV12-4
d_gene: .
CDR3aa: CASSLFVGQYYGYTF

v_gene: TRBV27
d_gene: TRBD2
CDR3aa: CASSLTAAGGDEYF

v_gene: TRBV7-9
d_gene: .
CDR3aa: CASRWGEGEAFF

v_gene: TRBV27
d_gene: TRBD2
CDR3aa: CAISLGGGTAETQYF

v_gene: TRBV4-3
d_gene: .
CDR3aa: CASSQDGPGTNEKLFF

v_gene: TRBV20-1
d_gene: TRBD1
CDR3aa: CSATTGSASYTF

v_gene: TRBV12-3/TRBV12-4
d_gene: .
CDR3aa: CACSLYTEAFF

v_gene: TRBV12-3/TRBV12-4
d_gene: .
CDR3aa: CANSGSNTEAFF

v_gene: TRBV3-1
d_gene: .
CDR3aa: CASSRLGDYEQYF

v_gene: TRBV12-3/TRBV12-4
d_gene: TRBD1
CDR3aa: CASSLVLDREETQYF

v_gene: TRBV5-5
d_gene: .
CDR3aa: CASSLAGLTGELFF

v_gene: TRBV4-2
d_gene: .
CDR3aa: CASSQDGRRFYGYTF

v_gene: TRBV27
d_gene: TRBD2
CDR3aa: CASSLSASGYTDTQYF

v_gene: TRBV7-3
d_gene: .
CDR3aa: CASSLPVGSYEQYF

v_gene: TRBV12-3/TRBV12-4
d_gene: .
CDR3aa: CASSIDPGGSPLHF

v_gene: TRBV7-9
d_gene: .
CDR3aa: CASSLMFNEQYF

v_gene: TRBV9
d_gene: .
CDR3aa: CASTYRDQANYGYTF

v_gene: TRBV11-1
d_gene: TRBD1
CDR3aa: CASSSGQAGANVLTF

v_gene: TRBV27
d_gene: .
CDR3aa: CASSLLNPKRADTQYF

v_gene: TRBV18
d_gene: .
CDR3aa: CASSQGTGEFDQYF

v_gene: TRBV2
d_gene: .
CDR3aa: CASSEGFSYQETQYF